The text below deals with one TCR beta chain. Its antigen is not identified. The repertoire was sequenced with immunoSEQ multiplex PCR; TCRdb's copy has only in-frame clones and lacks some. The table has about 50,000 clones, 88% seen once. The data are from a study of OX40 agonist ivuxolimab in advanced cancers. Whole-study context: Given to patients was ivuxolimab, an agonistic anti-OX40 (CD134) antibody. The dose-escalation cohort was around 83% male, with a mean age of approximately 62 years, ranging about 23 to 79.

The V gene end was trimmed by 6 bases and the J gene end by 2 bases; junction bases not matched to a gene: 6. Germline CDR1 is MNHEY and CDR2 is SVGAGI. The CDR3 has 14 residues. The study, taken as a whole, reports: Which antigen the expanded peripheral T cells recognized is unknown.

Sequenced here: CD4+ or CD8+ T cells sorted from blood, sampled in a trial of the OX40 agonist ivuxolimab. The chain combines TRBV6-5 with TRBJ2-7; 8 bases are shared with TRBD2. This receptor was taken from an adult with an advanced solid tumor such as melanoma, head and neck, liver or kidney cancer. Here the CDR3 reads CASRSSGGPYEQYF. In DNA form, the CDR3 reads TGTGCCAGCAGATCCAGCGGGGGCCCCTACGAGCAGTACTTC.